This T cell receptor (beta chain) was identified during a study of T cell changes during pregnancy in multiple sclerosis. Germline CDR1 SGHVS, CDR2 FQNEAQ. V lost 0 bases to trimming and J lost 4 bases, with 18 bases between them. The CDR3 covers 17 residues. Here immunoSEQ multiplex PCR was the method, and the copy in TCRdb shows in-frame clones only, minus some. The sample has approximately 70,000 clones, 75% to 95% seen once. The material sequenced was peripheral blood, taken in the first trimester of pregnancy. The clonotype was recovered from a female donor with multiple sclerosis, enrolled in a pregnancy study. The chain links TRBV7-8 to TRBJ1-2; the D is unclear. The CDR3 bases are TGTGCCAGCAGCTTAGCGGAGGCGGCCCAAGGAGCCTATGGCTACACCTTC. Protein sequence: CASSLAEAAQGAYGYTF. Full variable domain (outside the CDR3, taken from reference TRBV7-8 and TRBJ1-2): GAGVSQSPRYKVAKRGQDVALRCDPISGHVSLFWYQQALGQGPEFLTYFQNEAQLDKSGLPSDRFFAERPEGSVSTLKIQRTQQEDSAVYLCASSLAEAAQGAYGYTFGSGTRLTVV.